Described below is a single TCR beta chain sequence and its context. In the source study's methods: Nucleated cell number was recorded as an estimate derived from reference gene primer amplification. Produced via immunoSEQ multiplex PCR; TCRdb's table is partial and in-frame only. That table gives V, J and clone size, and the DNA gave D and trimming. In the table there are tens of thousands of clones, around 88% of which are singletons. This sample is part of a study of blood T cell repertoires in COVID-19. Study-wide background: Material from acute and convalescent COVID-19 was sourced from the United States, Italy and Spain. Nucleic acid was either cDNA or gDNA, and it came from T cells, B-cell-depleted T cells, or PBMCs.

Germline assignment: CDR1 SNHLY and CDR2 FYNNEI. V gave up 2 bases and J gave up 6 bases, with 16 bases separating them. This CDR3 region has 15 residues. Material: peripheral blood. The origin of this receptor is a man aged 60 to 69 with acute or convalescent COVID-19. V gene TRBV2 combines with J gene TRBJ1-1; perhaps TRBD1 as D (5 bases). CDR3 sequence (DNA): TGTGCCAGCAGTGAAAGGGGCGCGGGGCCCGCTGAAGCTTTCTTT. Encoded protein: CASSERGAGPAEAFF.